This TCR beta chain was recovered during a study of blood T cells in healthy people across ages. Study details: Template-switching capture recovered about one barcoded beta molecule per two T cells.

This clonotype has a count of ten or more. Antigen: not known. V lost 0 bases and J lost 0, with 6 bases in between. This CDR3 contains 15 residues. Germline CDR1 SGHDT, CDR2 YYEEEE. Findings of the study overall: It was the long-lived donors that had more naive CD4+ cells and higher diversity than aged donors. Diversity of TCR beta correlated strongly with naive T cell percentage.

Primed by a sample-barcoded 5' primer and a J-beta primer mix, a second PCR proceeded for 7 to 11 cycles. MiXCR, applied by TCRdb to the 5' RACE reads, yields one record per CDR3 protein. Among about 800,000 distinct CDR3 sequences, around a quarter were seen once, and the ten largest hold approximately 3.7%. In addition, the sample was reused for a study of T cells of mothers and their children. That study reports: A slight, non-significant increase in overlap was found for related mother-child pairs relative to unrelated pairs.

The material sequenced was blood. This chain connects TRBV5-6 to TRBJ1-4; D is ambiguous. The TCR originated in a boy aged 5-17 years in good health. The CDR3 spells CASSLEGSTNEKLFF. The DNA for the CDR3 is TGTGCCAGCAGCTTGGAGGGATCAACTAATGAAAAACTGTTTTTT.